This is a list of T cell receptor beta chains from one sample in a study of read filtering for tumor transcriptome and immune sequencing. TCRdb independently ran MiXCR on the reads; one entry per CDR3 protein. Altogether roughly 25,000 distinct CDR3 sequences are present, 20% to 25% being singletons, with the ten largest covering about a sixth. The sequenced sample was a population of CD138-negative cells sorted from bone marrow. These receptors were obtained from a donor aged 40 or over with multiple myeloma. Both conserved end residues are part of each CDR3. The order of the fields is D gene, J gene, V gene, clone size, CDR3 protein, CDR3 DNA. A D gene is named only where the DNA matches it firmly. The size of a clone is reported for some rows only, either as once, few or many, or as a class for expanded clones.

TRBD2 TRBJ2-1 TRBV6-9 many CASRAGVLAGGPSRRMGEQFF TGTGCCAGCAGGGCGGGGGTACTAGCGGGAGGGCCATCTCGAAGAATGGGTGAGCAGTTCTTC
NA TRBJ1-1 TRBV11-2 many CASSLGGDIAAFF TGTGCCAGCAGCTTAGGGGGTGACATTGCAGCTTTCTTT
TRBD1 TRBJ2-7 TRBV19 many CATAPTGEFYEQYF TGTGCCACTGCCCCGACAGGGGAATTCTACGAGCAGTACTTC
NA TRBJ2-7 TRBV28 many CASSQGKPSEQYF TGTGCCAGCAGCCAGGGCAAACCCAGCGAGCAGTACTTC
TRBD2 TRBJ2-1 TRBV3-1 NA CASTRTSGRNEQLF TGTGCCAGCACCAGGACTAGCGGGAGGAACGAGCAGCTCTTC
TRBD2 TRBJ2-3 TRBV7-2 many CASSLLAGPTDTQYF TGTGCCAGCAGTTTACTAGCGGGGCCGACAGATACGCAGTATTTT
TRBD2 TRBJ2-3 TRBV11-2 many CASSKVGSTSGRADTQYF TGTGCCAGCAGCAAAGTGGGGTCGACTAGCGGGAGGGCAGATACGCAGTATTTT
TRBD2 TRBJ2-7 TRBV3-1 many CASSYLSGYEQYF TGTGCCAGCAGCTACCTTAGCGGGTACGAGCAGTACTTC
NA TRBJ2-3 TRBV28 many CASSSPVGGGSGTDTQYF TGTGCCAGCAGTTCCCCCGTGGGTGGGGGCTCGGGCACAGATACGCAGTATTTT
NA TRBJ1-1 TRBV6-5 medium-sized CASSYSSQSMNTEAFF TGTGCCAGCAGTTACTCATCCCAGTCGATGAACACTGAAGCTTTCTTT
TRBD2 TRBJ2-1 TRBV5-1 many CASNPLAGTTYNEQFF TGCGCCAGCAACCCATTAGCGGGAACCACCTACAATGAGCAGTTCTTC
NA TRBJ2-7 TRBV11-2 many CASSLEPGATYEQYF TGTGCCAGCAGCTTAGAGCCGGGAGCGACCTACGAGCAGTACTTC
TRBD2 TRBJ2-5 TRBV5-1 many CASSFDGLAEQETQYF TGCGCCAGCAGCTTCGACGGACTAGCGGAGCAAGAGACCCAGTACTTC
NA TRBJ2-2 TRBV12-3/TRBV12-4 NA CASGLTGAGELFF TGTGCCAGCGGTTTGACCGGGGCCGGGGAGCTGTTTTTT
TRBD2 TRBJ2-5 TRBV5-1 NA CASSLLGAGGETQYF TGCGCCAGCAGCTTGCTGGGAGCGGGAGGAGAGACCCAGTACTTC
NA TRBJ1-1 TRBV19 many CASSIDPGTNTEAFF TGTGCCAGTAGTATAGACCCAGGGACGAACACTGAAGCTTTCTTT
TRBD1 TRBJ2-2 TRBV20-1 many CSAPYPRGPTGELFF TGCAGTGCTCCTTACCCCAGGGGGCCCACCGGGGAGCTGTTTTTT
NA TRBJ1-1 TRBV6-5 many CASSYSLVAEAFF TGTGCCAGCAGTTACTCATTAGTCGCTGAAGCTTTCTTT
TRBD2 TRBJ2-2 TRBV19 many CASSGTSGKWNTGELFF TGTGCCAGTAGTGGGACTAGCGGGAAGTGGAACACCGGGGAGCTGTTTTTT
TRBD2 TRBJ2-1 TRBV28 many CASTFGGGSSYNEQFF TGTGCCAGCACCTTCGGTGGCGGGAGCTCCTACAATGAGCAGTTCTTC
TRBD2 TRBJ2-1 TRBV29-1 few CSVTPPSGRSALNEQFF TGCAGCGTTACTCCGCCTAGCGGGAGGTCGGCGTTGAATGAGCAGTTCTTC
TRBD1 TRBJ2-7 TRBV5-1 many CASTPDRGPYEQYF TGCGCCAGCACCCCCGACAGGGGGCCCTACGAGCAGTACTTC
TRBD2 TRBJ2-7 TRBV28 many CASSPSAGVVYEQYF TGTGCCAGCAGCCCTTCAGCGGGAGTGGTGTACGAGCAGTACTTC
TRBD1 TRBJ1-1 TRBV29-1 many CSVAVRGVNTEAFF TGCAGCGTTGCTGTCAGGGGGGTCAACACTGAAGCTTTCTTT
TRBD1 TRBJ1-4 TRBV30 many CAWSKQGGNEKLFF TGTGCCTGGAGTAAACAGGGGGGGAATGAAAAACTGTTTTTT
TRBD2 TRBJ2-5 TRBV19 many CASSVQTSGGQRETQYF TGTGCCAGTAGCGTACAGACTAGCGGGGGCCAACGGGAGACCCAGTACTTC
NA TRBJ2-7 TRBV5-1 many CASSLGGGYEQYF TGTGCCAGCAGCTTAGGAGGGGGGTACGAGCAGTACTTC